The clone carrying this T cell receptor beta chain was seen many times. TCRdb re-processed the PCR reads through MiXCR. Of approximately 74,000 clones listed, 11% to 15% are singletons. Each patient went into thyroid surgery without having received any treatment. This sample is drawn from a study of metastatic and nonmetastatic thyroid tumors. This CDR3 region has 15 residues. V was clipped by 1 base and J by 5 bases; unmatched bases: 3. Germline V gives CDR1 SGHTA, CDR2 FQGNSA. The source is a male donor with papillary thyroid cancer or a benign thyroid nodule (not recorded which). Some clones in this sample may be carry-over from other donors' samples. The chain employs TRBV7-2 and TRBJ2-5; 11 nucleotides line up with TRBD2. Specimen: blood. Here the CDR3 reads CASSLVAGGLETQYF. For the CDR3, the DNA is TGTGCCAGCAGCTTAGTAGCGGGAGGGCTGGAGACCCAGTACTTC.